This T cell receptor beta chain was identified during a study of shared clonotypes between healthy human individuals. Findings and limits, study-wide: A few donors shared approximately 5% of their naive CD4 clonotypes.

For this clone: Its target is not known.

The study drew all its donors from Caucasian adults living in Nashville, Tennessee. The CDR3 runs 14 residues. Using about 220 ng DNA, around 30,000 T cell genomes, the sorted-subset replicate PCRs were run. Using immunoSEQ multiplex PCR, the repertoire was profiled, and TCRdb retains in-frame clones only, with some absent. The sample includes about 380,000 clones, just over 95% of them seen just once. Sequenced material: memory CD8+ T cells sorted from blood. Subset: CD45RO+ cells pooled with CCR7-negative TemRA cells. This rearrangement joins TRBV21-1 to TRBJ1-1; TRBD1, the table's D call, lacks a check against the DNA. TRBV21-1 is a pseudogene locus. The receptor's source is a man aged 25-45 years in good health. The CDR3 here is CASSKDRGRTEAFF. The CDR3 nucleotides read TGTGCCAGCAGCAAAGACAGGGGGCGCACTGAAGCTTTCTTT.